The next 16 T cell receptor beta chains were all read from a single sample in a study of cytomegalovirus exposure and HLA in healthy donors. The PCR used 60 Vbeta and 13 Jbeta primers. Only in-frame clones appear in the TCRdb table, and some are missing; sequencing was by immunoSEQ multiplex PCR. The profile shows about 120,000 clones, under 90% of them singletons. Sequenced input: PBMCs. The origin of the receptors is a female donor in good health and CMV-seropositive.

This clone has only one observation. CDR3: CASSPTIGGSYNEQFF. Written as DNA, the CDR3 is TGTGCCAGCAGCCCAACGATCGGGGGGTCCTACAATGAGCAGTTCTTC. The chain carries TRBV7-9 and TRBJ2-1, with TRBD2 matching over 7 bases. The junction had 8 bases not matched to a gene; V was cut back by 5 bases and J by 1 base. Germline V gene data show CDR1 as SEHNR and CDR2 as FQNEAQ (reference sequence). This CDR3 spans 16 amino acids.

This chain connects TRBV19 to TRBJ1-5; TRBD1 matches 7 bases. Germline V gives CDR1 LNHDA, CDR2 SQIVND (reference sequence). With 7 bases clipped from V and 7 bases from J, the junction kept 4 bases outside the gene matches. The CDR3 loop spans 12 amino acids. CDR3 in amino acids: CASKGAGQPQHF. DNA of the CDR3: TGTGCCAGTAAGGGGGCTGGACAGCCCCAGCATTTT. Full variable domain (remainder filled in from reference TRBV19 and TRBJ1-5): DGGITQSPKYLFRKEGQNVTLSCEQNLNHDAMYWYRQDPGQGLRLIYYSQIVNDFQKGDIAEGYSVSREKKESFPLTVTSAQKNPTAFYLCASKGAGQPQHFGDGTRLSIL.

The chain recombines TRBV19 with TRBJ1-1; 8 bases match TRBD1. V trimming: 6 bases; J trimming: 2 bases; junction bases outside the gene matches: 5. CDR1 is LNHDA, CDR2 SQIVND, per germline (reference sequence). This CDR3 has 14 residues. In DNA, the CDR3 is TGTGCCAGTAGAGGCAGGGGGCAAAACACTGAAGCTTTCTTT. Protein sequence: CASRGRGQNTEAFF.

The V gene is TRBV6-1, the J gene TRBJ2-1; 7 bases fit TRBD1. V trimming: 4 bases; J trimming: 0 bases; junction bases outside the gene matches: 6. The CDR3 runs 16 residues. Per the germline V gene, CDR1 is MNHNS and CDR2 is SASEGT. The CDR3 sequence: CASSGLRGSSYNEQFF. The CDR3 coding sequence is TGTGCCAGCAGTGGACTCAGGGGGAGCTCCTACAATGAGCAGTTCTTC.

The CDR3 DNA sequence: TGTGCCAGCGGGTCCAGAATCCCCCTAGCGGCCAACCCCCCAGATACGCAGTATTTT. Its translation: CASGSRIPLAANPPDTQYF. The J gene is TRBJ2-3, the V gene TRBV27, with 7 bases that match TRBD2. The germline V gene has CDR1 MNHEY and CDR2 SMNVEV (reference sequence). The J segment lost 4 bases and the V segment lost 8 bases, leaving 24 bases of the junction unmatched. The CDR3 loop spans 19 amino acids.

The rearrangement joins TRBV7-9 to TRBJ1-1, with TRBD1 matching 7 bases. Germline lookup yields CDR1 SEHNR and CDR2 FQNEAQ (reference sequence). The CDR3 has 13 amino acids. After removal of 5 bases from V and 7 bases from J, the junction contained 7 bases not matched to a gene. CDR3 sequence reads: CASSLGQANEAFF. The CDR3 DNA reads as TGTGCCAGCAGCCTAGGACAGGCTAATGAAGCTTTCTTT.

This clone was recorded once. CDR3: CASSLQAEGNTEAFF. DNA of the CDR3: TGTGCCAGCTCACTCCAAGCTGAGGGAAATACTGAAGCTTTCTTT. The chain employs TRBV18 and TRBJ1-1; the D is unclear. Trimming removed 4 bases from V and 5 bases from J, with 17 bases in between. CDR3 size: 15 residues. Germline CDR1 reads KGHSH; CDR2 reads LQKENI.

The chain links TRBV4-1 to TRBJ1-6; D might be TRBD1 (6 bases). CDR1 and CDR2 (germline): MGHRA, YSYEKL. The V end was cut by 0 bases, the J end by 0 bases, with 12 bases between. The CDR3 is 18 amino acids. CDR3 in amino acids: CASSQDRQESSYNSPLHF. CDR3 sequence (DNA): TGCGCCAGCAGCCAAGATAGACAGGAATCCTCCTATAATTCACCCCTCCACTTT.

Details on this clone: The sample holds other DNA sequences that translate to the same CDR3. The rearrangement uses TRBV5-1 and TRBJ2-7; 8 bases align to TRBD1. V was pared by 2 bases and J by 3 bases, with 1 base of the junction left unmatched. The CDR3 runs 13 residues. Germline CDR1 reads SGHRS; CDR2 reads YFSETQ. CDR3 residues: CASSFTGGYEQYF. DNA for the CDR3: TGCGCCAGCAGCTTTACAGGGGGCTACGAGCAGTACTTC.

This clone was picked up one time. The chain is built from TRBV5-5 and TRBJ1-6; perhaps TRBD1 as D (6 bases). The germline V and J ends were trimmed by 3 bases and 6 bases, with 16 bases remaining between them. Germline values: CDR1 SGHKS, CDR2 YYEKEE (reference sequence). This CDR3 is built from 16 residues. Here the CDR3 reads CASSWGPGTINSPLHF. For the CDR3, the DNA is TGTGCCAGCAGCTGGGGTCCCGGGACAATTAATTCACCCCTCCACTTT.

In its sample, this clone was seen a few times. The chain links TRBV23-1 to TRBJ2-3; perhaps TRBD2 as D (6 bases). TRBV23-1 is designated an ORF whose function remains uncertain. CDR3 length: 14 amino acids. V shed 3 bases and J shed 1 base, with 8 bases lying between them. The CDR3 loop reads CASSQGGGTDTQYF. The CDR3 coding sequence is TGCGCCAGCAGTCAGGGGGGTGGCACAGATACGCAGTATTTT.

The V gene is TRBV5-8, the J gene TRBJ2-7; 7 bases line up with TRBD1. Germline CDR1 SGHTS, CDR2 YDEGEE. With 5 bases clipped from V and 2 bases from J, the junction kept 10 bases outside the gene matches. This CDR3 contains 15 residues. CDR3 nucleotide sequence: TGTGCCAGCAGTCCTAGAACAGGGGTTACCTACGAGCAGTACTTC. This translates into CASSPRTGVTYEQYF.

The CDR3 is CASSQEMTGGSDSPLHF. Here the CDR3 DNA reads TGTGCCAGCAGCCAAGAAATGACAGGGGGGTCAGATTCACCCCTCCACTTT. The chain uses TRBV4-2 and TRBJ1-6; 9 bases agree with TRBD1. Per germline, CDR1 LGHNA and CDR2 YNFKEQ. The CDR3 totals 17 residues. V lost 0 bases and J lost 8; bases outside the gene matches: 8.

The chain couples TRBV7-9 to TRBJ1-5; 8 positions match TRBD1. The CDR3 runs 14 residues. The J segment lost 6 bases and the V segment lost 5 bases, leaving 6 bases of the junction unmatched. The V gene's germline CDR1 is SEHNR and CDR2 FQNEAQ (reference sequence). The CDR3 protein is CASSLDREGQPQHF. The CDR3 region has the DNA TGTGCCAGCAGCCTGGACAGGGAAGGTCAGCCCCAGCATTTT.

This clone occurred many times. The CDR3 loop reads CASSQVQQGAEGYTF. CDR3 DNA: TGCGCCAGCAGCCAAGTTCAACAGGGGGCGGAAGGCTACACCTTC. This chain links TRBV4-3 with TRBJ1-2, with 9 bases aligning to TRBD1. The CDR3 spans 15 residues. The V gene's germline CDR1 is LGHNA and CDR2 YSLEER. With V trimmed by 1 base and J by 8 bases, 8 bases remained unmatched.

J is TRBJ2-5 and V is TRBV7-3, with TRBD2 matching 7 bases. After removal of 3 bases from V and 2 bases from J, the junction contained 6 bases not matched to a gene. CDR1 and CDR2 (germline): SGHTA, FQGTGA. The CDR3 is 15 amino acids. CDR3 protein: CASSFASGAQETQYF. Written as DNA, the CDR3 is TGTGCCAGCAGCTTCGCTAGCGGCGCTCAAGAGACCCAGTACTTC.